Detailed here is one T cell receptor beta chain. Produced via immunoSEQ multiplex PCR; TCRdb's table is partial and in-frame only. The repertoire holds some 58,000 clones, with approximately 88% as singletons. The CDR3 covers 16 residues. Germline CDR1 and CDR2: SGHRS and YFSETQ. The germline V and J ends were trimmed by 7 bases and 8 bases, with 27 bases remaining between them. This specimen comes from a study of blood T cell repertoires in COVID-19. Study as a whole: Samples came from the United States, Italy and Spain, spanning acute and convalescent COVID-19. In each case, the material was cDNA or gDNA derived from T cells, B-cell-depleted T cells, or PBMCs.

This chain connects TRBV5-1 to TRBJ1-2; D perhaps matches TRBD1 (6 bases). The receptor comes from a human donor in a cohort sampled during active COVID-19. The sample comprised peripheral blood. CDR3 residues: CASRPQRQVHGRGYTF. The CDR3 DNA follows: TGCGCCAGCCGCCCCCAAAGACAGGTACATGGCCGGGGCTACACCTTC. Combining the CDR3 with reference TRBV5-1 and TRBJ1-2 gives the whole variable domain KAGVTQTPRYLIKTRGQQVTLSCSPISGHRSVSWYQQTPGQGLQFLFEYFSETQRNKGNFPGRFSGRQFSNSRSEMNVSTLELGDSALYLCASRPQRQVHGRGYTFGSGTRLTVV.